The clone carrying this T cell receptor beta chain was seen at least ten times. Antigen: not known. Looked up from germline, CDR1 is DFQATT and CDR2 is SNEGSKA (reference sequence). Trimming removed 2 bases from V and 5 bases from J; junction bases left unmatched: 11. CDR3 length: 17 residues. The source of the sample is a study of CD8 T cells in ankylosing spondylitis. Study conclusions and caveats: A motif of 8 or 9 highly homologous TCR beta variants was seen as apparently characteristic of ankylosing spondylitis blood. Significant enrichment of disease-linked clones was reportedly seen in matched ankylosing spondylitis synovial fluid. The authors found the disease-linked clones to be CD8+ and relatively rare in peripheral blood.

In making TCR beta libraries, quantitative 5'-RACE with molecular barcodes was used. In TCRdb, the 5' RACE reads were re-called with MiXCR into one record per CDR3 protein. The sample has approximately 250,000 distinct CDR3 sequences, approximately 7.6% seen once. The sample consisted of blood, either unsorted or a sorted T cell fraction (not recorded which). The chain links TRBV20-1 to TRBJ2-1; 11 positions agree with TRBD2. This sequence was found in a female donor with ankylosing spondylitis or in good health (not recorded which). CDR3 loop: CSARTLGSGRADNEQFF. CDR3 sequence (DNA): TGCAGTGCTAGAACCTTGGGTAGCGGGAGGGCGGACAATGAGCAGTTCTTC.